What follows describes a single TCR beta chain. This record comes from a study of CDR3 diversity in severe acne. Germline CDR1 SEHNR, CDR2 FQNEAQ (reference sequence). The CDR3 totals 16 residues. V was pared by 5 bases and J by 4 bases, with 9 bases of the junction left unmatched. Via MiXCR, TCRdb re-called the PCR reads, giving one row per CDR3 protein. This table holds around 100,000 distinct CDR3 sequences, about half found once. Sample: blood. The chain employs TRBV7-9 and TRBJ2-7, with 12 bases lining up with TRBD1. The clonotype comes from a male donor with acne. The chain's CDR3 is CASSPIRDRGPYEQYF. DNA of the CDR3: TGTGCCAGCAGCCCGATACGGGACAGGGGGCCGTACGAGCAGTACTTC.